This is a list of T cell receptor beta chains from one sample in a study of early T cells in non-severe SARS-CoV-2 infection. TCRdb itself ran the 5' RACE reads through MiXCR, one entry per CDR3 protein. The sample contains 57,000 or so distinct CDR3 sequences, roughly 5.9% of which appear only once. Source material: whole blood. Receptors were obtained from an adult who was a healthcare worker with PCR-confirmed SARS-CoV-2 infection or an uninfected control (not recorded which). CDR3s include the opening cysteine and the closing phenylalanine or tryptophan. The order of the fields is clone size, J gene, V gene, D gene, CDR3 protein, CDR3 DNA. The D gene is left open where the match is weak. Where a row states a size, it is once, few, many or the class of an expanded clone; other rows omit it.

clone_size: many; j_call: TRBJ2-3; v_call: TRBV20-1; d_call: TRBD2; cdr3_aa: CSAASGPSTDTQYF; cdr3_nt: TGCAGTGCTGCTAGCGGGCCTAGCACAGATACGCAGTATTTT
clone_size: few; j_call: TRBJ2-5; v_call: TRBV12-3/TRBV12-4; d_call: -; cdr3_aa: CASSFGLETQYF; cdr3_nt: TGTGCCAGCAGTTTTGGCTTGGAGACCCAGTACTTC
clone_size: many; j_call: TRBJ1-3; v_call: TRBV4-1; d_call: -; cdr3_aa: CASSQVAGPSGNTIYF; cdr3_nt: TGCGCCAGCAGCCAAGTTGCAGGGCCCTCTGGAAACACCATATATTTT
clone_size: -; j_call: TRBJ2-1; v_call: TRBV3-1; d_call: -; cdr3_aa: CASRVGNEQFF; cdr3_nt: TGTGCCAGCAGGGTTGGGAATGAGCAGTTCTTC
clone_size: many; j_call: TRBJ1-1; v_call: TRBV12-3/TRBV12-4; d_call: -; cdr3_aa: CASSITGLRGTEAFF; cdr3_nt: TGTGCCAGCAGCATCACCGGGCTCAGGGGCACTGAAGCTTTCTTT
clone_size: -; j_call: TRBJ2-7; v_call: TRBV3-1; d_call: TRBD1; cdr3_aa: CVSSLGQNYEQYF; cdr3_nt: TGTGTCAGCAGCCTGGGACAGAACTACGAGCAGTACTTC
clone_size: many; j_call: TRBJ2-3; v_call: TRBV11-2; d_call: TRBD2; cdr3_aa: CASSWTSGSLADTQYF; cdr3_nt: TGTGCCAGCAGCTGGACTAGCGGGAGTTTGGCAGATACGCAGTATTTT
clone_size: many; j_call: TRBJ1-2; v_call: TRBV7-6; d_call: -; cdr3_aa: CASSLEAGTRTNYGYTF; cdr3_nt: TGTGCCAGCAGCTTAGAGGCAGGGACCCGAACTAACTATGGCTACACCTTC
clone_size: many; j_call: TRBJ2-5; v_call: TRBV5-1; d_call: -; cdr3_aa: CASSFTYQETQYF; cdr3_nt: TGCGCCAGCAGCTTCACGTACCAAGAGACCCAGTACTTC
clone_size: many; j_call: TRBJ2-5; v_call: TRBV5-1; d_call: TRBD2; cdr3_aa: CASSRGTSGSLQETQYF; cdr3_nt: TGCGCCAGCAGCCGAGGGACTAGCGGGAGCCTACAAGAGACCCAGTACTTC
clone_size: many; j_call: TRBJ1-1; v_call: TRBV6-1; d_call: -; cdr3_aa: CASSEPPYTEAFF; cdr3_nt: TGTGCCAGCAGTGAGCCACCTTACACTGAAGCTTTCTTT
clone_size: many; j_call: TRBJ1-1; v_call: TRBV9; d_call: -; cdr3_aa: CASSETSGGRYTEAFF; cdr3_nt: TGTGCCAGCAGCGAGACCTCAGGAGGGCGATATACTGAAGCTTTCTTT
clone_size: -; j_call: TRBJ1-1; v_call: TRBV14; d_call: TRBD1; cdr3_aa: CASSQSVGTGRAFF; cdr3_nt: TGTGCCAGCAGCCAGTCTGTGGGGACAGGGAGGGCTTTCTTT
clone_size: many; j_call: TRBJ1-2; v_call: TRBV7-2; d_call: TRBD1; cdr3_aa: CASTLDRGSRDYTF; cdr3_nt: TGTGCCAGCACCCTGGACAGGGGGTCCCGGGACTACACCTTC
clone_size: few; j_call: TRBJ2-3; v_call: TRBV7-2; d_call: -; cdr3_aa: CASSSLVTQYF; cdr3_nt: TGTGCCAGCAGCTCCCTGGTTACGCAGTATTTT
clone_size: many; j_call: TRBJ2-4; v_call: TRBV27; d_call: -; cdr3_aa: CASSPTTGYPEGKNIQYF; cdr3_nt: TGTGCCAGCAGTCCTACTACAGGGTACCCTGAGGGCAAAAACATTCAGTACTTC